This TCR beta chain is from a study of T cells in Graves' hyperthyroidism and ophthalmopathy. General study findings and limits: Most expanded thyroid clonotypes above 0.001 also appeared in blood. Median prediction lead before ophthalmopathy onset was 6.5 months with the model.

Comments on this clonotype: What it binds is not known.

V lost 5 bases, J lost 5 bases, and 16 bases lay in between. Germline CDR1 is LNHNV and CDR2 is YYDKDF (reference sequence). The CDR3 contains 15 residues. RNA transcripts served as the template for amplifying TCR beta CDR3 regions. An initial round of RT-PCR targeting the TCR CDR3 relied on the HTBI primer set. TCRdb reprocessed the multiplex PCR reads via MiXCR and lists one record per CDR3 protein. This sample has 450,000 to 700,000 distinct CDR3 sequences, with about half found just once. The clonotype comes from an adult woman with Graves' disease, either hyperthyroidism or ophthalmopathy (not recorded which). This chain connects TRBV15 to TRBJ2-1, with D perhaps TRBD1 (6 bases). Input material: peripheral blood or thyroid tissue (not recorded which). The CDR3 protein is CATSSDRENHNEQFF. Here the CDR3 DNA reads TGTGCCACCAGCTCGGACAGAGAAAATCACAATGAGCAGTTCTTC. Together with reference TRBV15 and TRBJ2-1, the CDR3 gives the full variable domain: DAMVIQNPRYQVTQFGKPVTLSCSQTLNHNVMYWYQQKSSQAPKLLFHYYDKDFNNEADTPDNFQSRRPNTSFCFLDIRSPGLGDTAMYLCATSSDRENHNEQFFGPGTRLTVL.